This TCR beta chain was observed in a study of T-cell reconstitution after alpha-beta-depleted transplantation in children. Broader study findings: Expanded clones from the graft, numbering several hundred, reportedly supplied alpha-beta T cells about two months after transplant. At one year after transplant, newly produced T cells mostly accounted for T-cell counts and diversity.

Unique molecular identifiers were incorporated when the TCRbeta library was constructed. A single record per CDR3 protein comes from TCRdb applying MiXCR to the PCR reads. The data hold a few hundred thousand distinct CDR3 sequences, with 27% observed a single time. This clonotype turned up a few times. Its antigen is as yet unknown. Deletions cut 8 bases from V and 0 bases from J, with 14 bases between. The CDR3 has 16 amino acids. In germline, CDR1 is MNHNS, CDR2 SASEGT. V is TRBV6-1 and J is TRBJ1-6; D gene unclear. The input for sequencing was PBMCs, taken before TCRalphabeta/CD19-depleted stem cell transplant. This TCR was recovered from a boy under two years old with Wiskott-Aldrich syndrome, due to receive a stem cell transplant. The CDR3 sequence is CASQRTGSSYNSPLHF. CDR3 nucleotide sequence: TGTGCCAGCCAGAGGACGGGGAGCTCCTATAATTCACCCCTCCACTTT.